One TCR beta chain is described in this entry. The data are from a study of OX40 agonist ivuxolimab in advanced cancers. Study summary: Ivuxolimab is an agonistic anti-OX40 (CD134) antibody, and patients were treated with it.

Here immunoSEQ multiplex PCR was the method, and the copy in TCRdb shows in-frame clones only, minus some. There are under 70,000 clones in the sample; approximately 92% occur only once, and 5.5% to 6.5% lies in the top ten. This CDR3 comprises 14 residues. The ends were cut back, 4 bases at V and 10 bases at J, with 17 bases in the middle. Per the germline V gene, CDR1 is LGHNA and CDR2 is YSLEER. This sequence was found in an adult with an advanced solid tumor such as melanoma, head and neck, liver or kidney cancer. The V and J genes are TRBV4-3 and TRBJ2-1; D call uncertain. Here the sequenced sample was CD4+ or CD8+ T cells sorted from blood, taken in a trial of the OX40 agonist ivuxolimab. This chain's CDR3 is CASSPTAPPVEQFF. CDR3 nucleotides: TGCGCCAGCAGCCCAACGGCGCCACCCGTAGAGCAGTTCTTC.